The T cell receptor beta chain described here comes from a study of Tregs in tolerant kidney transplant recipients. Notes on the study in general: This study did not directly address biological reproducibility. The most relevant donor-specific Treg TCRbeta repertoire apparently came from expansion with activated donor B cells. Few patients were studied, so findings need validation in larger groups.

From germline, CDR1 is PRHDT and CDR2 FYEKMQ (reference sequence). The junction had 9 bases not matched to a gene; V was cut back by 4 bases and J by 7 bases. The CDR3 totals 16 residues. In the case of this clone: Its target is not known.

This table comes from immunoSEQ multiplex PCR, and its TCRdb copy is limited to in-frame clones, with some not included. In the table there are roughly 50,000 clones, about 92% of which are singletons. Related graft donors supplied nonmyeloablative bone marrow transplants, and mixed chimerism was transient. CD4+CD25+CD127- Tregs, CD4+CD25- non-Tregs, CD4 and CD8 cells were sorted. The material sequenced was CD8+ T cells from blood (PBMCs), taken 12 months after the transplant. This rearrangement joins TRBV13 to TRBJ2-7, with 14 nucleotides matching TRBD2. This receptor was taken from a human patient who received a combined kidney and bone marrow transplant. Certain T cells may be donor cells from the graft. For the CDR3, the DNA is TGTGCCAGCAGCTGGGGGGGACTAGCGGGAGTTCAAGAGCAGTACTTC. This translates into CASSWGGLAGVQEQYF.